This T cell receptor (beta chain) was observed in a study of T cell clonotyping in hematopoietic cell transplantation. Profiled with immunoSEQ multiplex PCR; TCRdb holds only in-frame clones, not every one. The table lists fewer than 50,000 clones, roughly 92% of them singletons. Of note for this clone: Its antigen is unknown.

Germline CDR1 and CDR2: MNHEY and SVGAGI. V lost 2 bases to trimming and J lost 2 bases, with 12 bases between them. The CDR3 consists of 15 residues. Study-level results: Pathologically expanded recipient clonotypes increased progressively from day 30 to day 180 as diversity fell. At the given depth, recipient repertoires were over 95% de novo clonotypes. Without cell sorting, CD4 versus CD8 contributions remain unresolved. Graft donor and pretransplant recipient Inverse Simpson Index values predicted broader posttransplant TCR diversity.

The sample consisted of peripheral blood mononuclear cells. The origin of this receptor is a woman aged 45-59 years in good health. Some clones in this sample may be carry-over from other donors' samples. The rearrangement uses TRBV6-5 and TRBJ2-5; D may be TRBD1 (6 bases). The CDR3 reads CASSYDRPWQETQYF. The CDR3 DNA reads TGTGCCAGCAGTTACGACAGGCCCTGGCAAGAGACCCAGTACTTC.